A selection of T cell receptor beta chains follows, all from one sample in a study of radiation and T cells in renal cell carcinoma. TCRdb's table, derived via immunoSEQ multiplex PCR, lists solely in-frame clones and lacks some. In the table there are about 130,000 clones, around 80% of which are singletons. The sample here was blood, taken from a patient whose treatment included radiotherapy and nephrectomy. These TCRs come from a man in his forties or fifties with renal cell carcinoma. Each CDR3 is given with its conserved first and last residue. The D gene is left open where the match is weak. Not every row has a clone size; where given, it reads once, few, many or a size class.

TGTGCCAGCAGCTATGGAGTTCAAGAGACCCAGTACTTC | CASSYGVQETQYF | TRBJ2-5 | - | - | TRBV7-6 | 13
TGCGCCAGCCCTGGGGGGGCAGGGAGGTCCCAGATAGGATATGGCTACACCTTC | CASPGGAGRSQIGYGYTF | TRBJ1-2 | - | - | TRBV5-1 | 18
TGTGCCAGTTCGACGGCGGCAGGGACGTACGAGCAGTACTTC | CASSTAAGTYEQYF | TRBJ2-7 | - | - | TRBV19 | 14
TGCAGCGTTAAAACCGGGACGGACTATGGCTACACCTTC | CSVKTGTDYGYTF | TRBJ1-2 | few | - | TRBV29-1 | 13
TGTGCCAGCAGTGACGGGAGGGCCCCAGATACGCAGTATTTT | CASSDGRAPDTQYF | TRBJ2-3 | once | TRBD2 | TRBV2 | 14
TGCGCCAGCAGCCCCCCGGGACTAGGGCGCAATGAGCAGTTCTTC | CASSPPGLGRNEQFF | TRBJ2-1 | once | TRBD2 | TRBV5-1 | 15
TGTGCCAGCAGCAGCGGGACTAGCGGCGTCACAGATACGCAGTATTTT | CASSSGTSGVTDTQYF | TRBJ2-3 | - | TRBD2 | TRBV7-3 | 16
TGTGCCAGCACCCTTGTTGAGGGTCCACCCCTCCACTTT | CASTLVEGPPLHF | TRBJ1-6 | - | - | TRBV5-8 | 13
TGTGCCGGATCAATTCCGGGACAGCCTTACGAGCAGTACTTC | CAGSIPGQPYEQYF | TRBJ2-7 | - | TRBD1 | TRBV6-1 | 14
TGTGCCAGCAGCTTGTCAGGGACAGATACGCAGTATTTT | CASSLSGTDTQYF | TRBJ2-3 | - | - | TRBV5-4 | 13
TGTGCCAGCAGCTTGGGAAGGGGGGGAAGGACCCAGTACTTC | CASSLGRGGRTQYF | TRBJ2-5 | - | - | TRBV5-6 | 14